What follows are 28 T cell receptor beta chains derived from one specimen sequenced in a study of early T cells in non-severe SARS-CoV-2 infection listed by TCRdb under 2021. Libraries were prepared through 5' RACE. TCRdb shows the sequencer as NextSeq 500. The public reads were reprocessed in TCRdb via fastp at Q25 and MiXCR, keeping in-frame beta chains. Every distinct CDR3 protein forms one entry, paired with its most common genes and DNA. The sample table shows approximately 90,000 distinct CDR3 sequences, and roughly 9.6% are seen once. The ten largest account for 4.7% of the sample. This sample comprised whole blood, obtained at baseline. Source of these receptors: an adult who was a healthcare worker with PCR-confirmed SARS-CoV-2 infection or an uninfected control (not recorded which).

This clonotype was observed a few times. This sequence joins TRBV29-1 and TRBJ2-7; 7 nucleotides line up with TRBD1. V gave up 6 bases and J gave up 5 bases; unmatched junction bases: 13. The length of the CDR3 is 14 residues. The germline V gene has CDR1 SQVTM and CDR2 ANQGSEA. CDR3 bases: TGCAGCGTGGAAACAGGGGTTCCTTTGAACGAGCAGTACTTC. The encoded protein is CSVETGVPLNEQYF.

V is TRBV19 and J is TRBJ2-7; 7 bases are shared with TRBD2. Germline CDR1 LNHDA, CDR2 SQIVND (reference sequence). This CDR3 contains 12 residues. The ends lost 6 bases at V and 9 bases at J; junction bases unmatched: 8. The CDR3 protein is CASRDKRGLQYF. CDR3 nucleotide sequence: TGTGCCAGTAGGGACAAGCGGGGCCTGCAGTACTTC.

The chain combines TRBV29-1 with TRBJ2-7; 7 bases match TRBD1. This CDR3 is built from 13 residues. Germline lookup yields CDR1 SQVTM and CDR2 ANQGSEA. The trim removed 7 bases at V and 5 bases at J, leaving 11 bases unmatched. DNA of the CDR3: TGCAGCGCATTACAGGGGATCAACAACGAGCAGTACTTC. Amino acids: CSALQGINNEQYF.

The table lists this clonotype with many counts. The gene calls are TRBV10-2 and TRBJ1-2; no definite D call. Germline CDR1 WSHSY, CDR2 SAAADI. CDR3 length equals 14 residues. Trimming took off 0 bases at V and 9 bases at J, with 14 bases between the two ends. CDR3 residues: CASSESLEGGRYTF. In DNA form, the CDR3 reads TGCGCCAGCAGTGAGTCGTTAGAGGGCGGACGCTACACCTTC.

The chain is built from TRBV6-5 and TRBJ2-7; 11 bases match TRBD2. Germline trimming cut 5 bases from V and 1 base from J; bases unmatched to any gene: 7. The germline V gene encodes CDR1 MNHEY and CDR2 SVGAGI. The CDR3 totals 16 residues. CDR3 region: CASSLGTSGPSYEQYF. CDR3 DNA sequence: TGTGCCAGCAGTCTCGGGACTAGCGGCCCGTCCTACGAGCAGTACTTC.

This rearrangement joins TRBV5-5 to TRBJ1-1; D call uncertain. This CDR3 spans 11 amino acids. Germline CDR1 reads SGHKS; CDR2 reads YYEKEE (reference sequence). Trimming stripped 4 bases from V and 6 bases from J, with 7 bases between. CDR3 residues: CASSRVAEAFF. CDR3 DNA: TGTGCCAGCAGCCGTGTCGCTGAAGCTTTCTTT.

The V gene is TRBV5-1, the J gene TRBJ2-3; TRBD2 agrees at 7 bases. The length of the CDR3 is 16 residues. Germline CDR1 is SGHRS and CDR2 is YFSETQ. V dropped 0 bases and J dropped 0; count of bases not matched to a gene: 4. As DNA, the CDR3 is TGCGCCAGCAGCTTGGAATTTAGCGGGAGCACAGATACGCAGTATTTT. As protein: CASSLEFSGSTDTQYF.

The sample holds a few counts of this clonotype. The chain has TRBV7-9 and TRBJ1-2, with D possibly matching TRBD1 (6 bases). Germline CDR1 reads SEHNR; CDR2 reads FQNEAQ (reference sequence). The CDR3 has 14 amino acids. V gave up 4 bases and J gave up 4 bases, with 13 bases separating them. CDR3 sequence reads: CASSYSTGSYGYTF. The CDR3 region has the DNA TGTGCCAGCAGCTATTCGACAGGTTCCTATGGCTACACCTTC.

V and J are TRBV7-2 and TRBJ1-2; TRBD1 is a possible D gene (5 bases). Trimming stripped 4 bases from V and 5 bases from J, with 14 bases between. CDR1 and CDR2 from the germline V gene are SGHTA and FQGNSA. The CDR3 spans 14 residues. CDR3 nucleotides: TGTGCCAGCAGCTCTCTACAGGAGGAGTATGGCTACACCTTC. Translation: CASSSLQEEYGYTF.

The chain couples TRBV10-1 to TRBJ2-5; weak D call: TRBD1 (6 bases). Germline CDR1 and CDR2: WNHNN and SYGVQD (reference sequence). V gave up 4 bases and J gave up 4 bases, with 10 bases separating them. The CDR3 spans 13 residues. CDR3: CASSADSGETQYF. CDR3 sequence (DNA): TGCGCCAGCAGTGCGGACAGTGGAGAGACCCAGTACTTC.

This clonotype was counted at least ten times. The chain couples TRBV7-2 to TRBJ2-2; D uncertain. The CDR3 has 14 residues. Looked up from germline, CDR1 is SGHTA and CDR2 is FQGNSA. Trimming took off 1 base at V and 6 bases at J, with 9 bases between the two ends. CDR3: CASSLVGRSGELFF. The CDR3, as DNA: TGTGCCAGCAGCTTAGTAGGTCGGTCCGGGGAGCTGTTTTTT.

This clonotype was seen only a few times. This chain uses TRBV4-2 with TRBJ1-2, with 7 nucleotides matching TRBD1. The CDR3 runs 15 residues. Germline-derived CDR1 and CDR2 are LGHNA and YNFKEQ. The V segment lost 3 bases and the J segment 5 bases; nucleotides outside the gene matches: 9. CDR3 residues: CASSQATGASYGYTF. CDR3 nucleotide sequence: TGTGCCAGCAGCCAGGCAACAGGGGCGAGTTATGGCTACACCTTC.

This clonotype came up many times. The chain combines TRBV20-1 with TRBJ2-1, with a tentative D call TRBD1 (6 bases). CDR3 length: 15 amino acids. V was shortened by 1 base and J by 8 bases, with 18 bases between the two germline ends. Per the germline V gene, CDR1 is DFQATT and CDR2 is SNEGSKA (reference sequence). The CDR3 DNA follows: TGCAGTGCTAGAGTCTTCGGGACACCCGACGATGAGCAGTTCTTC. This gives the protein CSARVFGTPDDEQFF.

The rearrangement joins TRBV9 to TRBJ2-3; D gene ambiguous. This CDR3 contains 18 residues. Between the trimmed V and J ends, which lost 3 bases and 2 bases, there was a span of 22 bases. Germline loops: CDR1 SGDLS, CDR2 YYNGEE. This CDR3 reads CASSARAGGPRLTDTQYF. The DNA for the CDR3 is TGTGCCAGCAGCGCCCGGGCAGGTGGGCCCCGTCTCACAGATACGCAGTATTTT. The complete variable domain, with remaining parts taken from reference TRBV9 and TRBJ2-3, reads DSGVTQTPKHLITATGQRVTLRCSPRSGDLSVYWYQQSLDQGLQFLIQYYNGEERAKGNILERFSAQQFPDLHSELNLSSLELGDSALYFCASSARAGGPRLTDTQYFGPGTRLTVL.

This chain connects TRBV19 to TRBJ2-4, with D perhaps TRBD1 or TRBD2 (5 bases each). The germline V gene has CDR1 LNHDA and CDR2 SQIVND (reference sequence). The V end lost 2 bases, the J end lost 2 bases, and 10 bases lay between the germline ends. This CDR3 contains 15 residues. The CDR3 is CASSIWDGPKNIQYF. DNA for the CDR3: TGTGCCAGTAGTATATGGGACGGCCCCAAAAACATTCAGTACTTC.

This clonotype was seen ten or more times. The chain has TRBV20-1 and TRBJ2-1, with TRBD2 identical over 11 bases. The CDR3 is 15 residues long. After removal of 6 bases from V and 4 bases from J, the junction contained 8 bases not matched to a gene. CDR1 and CDR2 (germline): DFQATT, SNEGSKA (reference sequence). The CDR3 DNA is TGCAGTGCCCTGGGACTAGCGGCTCAATACAATGAGCAGTTCTTC. Translated: CSALGLAAQYNEQFF.

This chain links TRBV20-1 with TRBJ2-3, with a possible D match to TRBD2 (6 bases). Between the trimmed V and J ends, which lost 3 bases and 2 bases, there was a span of 15 bases. From germline, CDR1 is DFQATT and CDR2 SNEGSKA (reference sequence). CDR3 length equals 15 residues. The CDR3 DNA is TGCAGTGCTAGGAGTCTAGCGATCCTCACAGATACGCAGTATTTT. This gives the protein CSARSLAILTDTQYF.

V gene TRBV5-4 combines with J gene TRBJ2-3; 7 nucleotides line up with TRBD1. CDR3 length equals 15 residues. V lost 7 bases to trimming and J lost 0 bases; unmatched junction nucleotides: 8. Germline V gene sequence: CDR1 SGHNT, CDR2 YYREEE (reference sequence). CDR3 region: CASVRDSRSTDTQYF. In DNA, the CDR3 is TGTGCCAGCGTCCGGGACAGCCGTAGCACAGATACGCAGTATTTT.

The genes are TRBV6-2 or TRBV6-3 and TRBJ2-7; a possible D gene is TRBD1 (5 bases). The germline V and J ends were trimmed by 6 bases and 7 bases, with 16 bases remaining between them. This CDR3 is 13 amino acids long. Germline V gene sequence: CDR1 MNHEY, CDR2 SVGEGT. CDR3 sequence: CASSPTRAWEQYF. CDR3 nucleotides: TGTGCCAGCAGCCCAACCAGGGCCTGGGAGCAGTACTTC.

This chain connects TRBV7-9 to TRBJ2-7; TRBD1 matches at 7 bases. The CDR3 length is 15 residues. The J segment lost 2 bases and the V segment lost 4 bases, leaving 8 bases of the junction unmatched. Per the germline V gene, CDR1 is SEHNR and CDR2 is FQNEAQ (reference sequence). This CDR3 reads CASSSTGTAPYEQYF. The CDR3 coding sequence is TGTGCCAGCAGCTCCACCGGGACAGCGCCCTACGAGCAGTACTTC.

This clonotype was detected a few times. The V gene is TRBV7-8, the J gene TRBJ2-7; TRBD2 is a possible D gene (5 bases). The germline V gene has CDR1 SGHVS and CDR2 FQNEAQ. This CDR3 comprises 14 residues. V was shortened by 7 bases and J by 7 bases, with 20 bases between the two germline ends. The CDR3 spells CASIAERAYGEQYF. The CDR3 DNA reads TGTGCCAGCATTGCGGAGAGGGCGTACGGGGAGCAGTACTTC. The full variable domain, its missing parts supplied by reference TRBV7-8 and TRBJ2-7, is GAGVSQSPRYKVAKRGQDVALRCDPISGHVSLFWYQQALGQGPEFLTYFQNEAQLDKSGLPSDRFFAERPEGSVSTLKIQRTQQEDSAVYLCASIAERAYGEQYFGPGTRLTVT.

The chain carries TRBV4-3 and TRBJ2-2; 14 bases line up with TRBD2. Germline V gene lookup returns CDR1 LGHNA and CDR2 YSLEER. This CDR3 region has 17 residues. J was trimmed by 6 bases and V by 3 bases; bases with no gene match: 6. CDR3 in DNA: TGCGCCAGCAGCCAGGGACTAGCGGGAGATCAGCCCGGGGAGCTGTTTTTT. Amino acid sequence: CASSQGLAGDQPGELFF.

This clonotype was counted only a few times. The rearrangement joins TRBV7-2 to TRBJ2-3; 12 positions match TRBD2. With 4 bases clipped from V and 2 bases from J, the junction kept 1 base outside the gene matches. Germline loops: CDR1 SGHTA, CDR2 FQGNSA. The CDR3 is 15 residues long. The CDR3 nucleotides read TGTGCCAGCAGCTGGACTAGCGGGAACACAGATACGCAGTATTTT. Translating gives CASSWTSGNTDTQYF.

V and J are TRBV7-3 and TRBJ2-5; D call uncertain. V dropped 5 bases and J dropped 4 bases, with 11 bases sitting between them. In germline, CDR1 is SGHTA, CDR2 FQGTGA. This CDR3 comprises 13 residues. The CDR3 loop reads CASSTTPGETQYF. Written as DNA, the CDR3 is TGTGCCAGCAGCACTACACCGGGAGAGACCCAGTACTTC.

This clonotype was observed at least ten times. The gene calls are TRBV5-4 and TRBJ2-7; 9 nucleotides match TRBD1. The V gene's germline CDR1 is SGHNT and CDR2 YYREEE (reference sequence). The trim removed 4 bases at V and 6 bases at J, leaving 11 bases unmatched. This CDR3 has 15 residues. The CDR3 here is CASSPPGTGPSEQYF. In DNA, the CDR3 is TGTGCCAGCAGCCCTCCCGGGACAGGGCCTAGCGAGCAGTACTTC.

The rearrangement uses TRBV5-6 and TRBJ2-3; D ambiguous. Trimming shortened V by 6 bases and J by 4 bases, and 15 bases separated the two germline ends. The germline V gene has CDR1 SGHDT and CDR2 YYEEEE. This CDR3 is 14 amino acids long. Written as DNA, the CDR3 is TGTGCCAGCACCCCCCCGACGGGTGCAGATACGCAGTATTTT. Its protein is CASTPPTGADTQYF.

The V call is TRBV7-2, the J call TRBJ2-3; weak D call: TRBD2 (7 bases). From germline, CDR1 is SGHTA and CDR2 FQGNSA. The CDR3 extends over 19 amino acids. The V gene lost 1 base and the J gene lost 1 base, with 21 bases spanning the gap. The CDR3, as DNA: TGTGCCAGCAGCTTAGAAAGCTCGGGGGGCGGCCAGGGCACAGATACGCAGTATTTT. Translation: CASSLESSGGGQGTDTQYF.

This clonotype was seen only a few times. The CDR3 is CASSLQGHLTDTQYF. As DNA, the CDR3 is TGTGCCAGCAGCTTACAGGGGCACCTCACAGATACGCAGTATTTT. The rearrangement uses TRBV7-9 and TRBJ2-3, with a weak D call TRBD1 (6 bases). V lost 2 bases, J lost 2 bases, and 11 bases lay in between. CDR1 is SEHNR, CDR2 FQNEAQ, per germline (reference sequence). This CDR3 spans 15 amino acids. Filled out from reference TRBV7-9 and TRBJ2-3, the complete variable domain reads DTGVSQNPRHKITKRGQNVTFRCDPISEHNRLYWYRQTLGQGPEFLTYFQNEAQLEKSRLLSDRFSAERPKGSFSTLEIQRTEQGDSAMYLCASSLQGHLTDTQYFGPGTRLTVL.